The 20 T cell receptor beta chains listed next were all sequenced from one sample in a study of OX40 agonist ivuxolimab in advanced cancers. Repertoires were generated with immunoSEQ multiplex PCR, while TCRdb's copy carries only in-frame clones and drops some. The repertoire holds approximately 62,000 clones, with 80% to 95% as singletons. The specimen was CD4+ or CD8+ T cells sorted from blood, collected in a trial of the OX40 agonist ivuxolimab. The receptors were sampled from an adult with an advanced solid tumor such as melanoma, head and neck, liver or kidney cancer.

The gene calls are TRBV27 and TRBJ1-4; D is possibly TRBD1 (5 bases). This CDR3 comprises 15 residues. Trimming took 0 bases from V and 4 from J, leaving 9 bases between them. Germline assignment: CDR1 MNHEY and CDR2 SMNVEV (reference sequence). The CDR3 nucleotides read TGTGCCAGCAGTTTATCTGGACAAGTTAATGAAAAACTGTTTTTT. It is translated as CASSLSGQVNEKLFF.

The chain combines TRBV7-3 with TRBJ1-1; no firm D call. Germline loops: CDR1 SGHTA, CDR2 FQGTGA. The CDR3 covers 15 residues. Trimming pared 4 bases from V and 0 bases from J, leaving 12 bases between. CDR3 loop: CASSSTQLMNTEAFF. In DNA, the CDR3 is TGTGCCAGCAGCTCAACGCAGTTAATGAACACTGAAGCTTTCTTT.

On this clone itself: The sample carries other DNA sequences with the same CDR3. The chain joins TRBV11-2 to TRBJ2-7; 7 nucleotides agree with TRBD2. Unmatched junction bases numbered 3, after V lost 1 base and J lost 3 bases. This CDR3 is 14 amino acids long. Germline loops: CDR1 SGHAT, CDR2 FQNNGV. The CDR3 sequence: CASSLGSGNYEQYF. The CDR3 DNA reads as TGTGCCAGCAGCTTAGGGAGCGGGAACTACGAGCAGTACTTC.

This clone came up once. In DNA form, the CDR3 reads TGTGCCAGCAGCCCGAGACCGTCGACGGCAGGGAACTTCTACGAGCAGTACTTC. Its protein product is CASSPRPSTAGNFYEQYF. This chain joins TRBV4-2 and TRBJ2-7, with a tentative D call TRBD1 (5 bases). V shed 4 bases and J shed 3 bases, with 25 bases lying between them. There are 18 residues in the CDR3. Germline CDR1 reads LGHNA; CDR2 reads YNFKEQ.

The chain joins TRBV30 to TRBJ1-4; TRBD1 is a possible D gene (5 bases). Trimming left V 4 bases short and J 7 bases short, with 7 bases between. CDR1 and CDR2 (germline): GTSNPN, SVGIG (reference sequence). The length of the CDR3 is 11 residues. The CDR3 is CAWNRGEKLFF. In DNA form, the CDR3 reads TGTGCCTGGAATAGGGGTGAAAAACTGTTTTTT.

The V and J genes are TRBV27 and TRBJ1-3; D gene ambiguous. The V end lost 5 bases, the J end lost 4 bases, and 18 bases lay between the germline ends. Germline V gives CDR1 MNHEY, CDR2 SMNVEV (reference sequence). CDR3 size: 16 residues. CDR3 amino acids: CASSRSLLELGNTIYF. CDR3 nucleotide sequence: TGTGCCAGCAGTCGCTCTTTACTAGAGTTGGGAAACACCATATATTTT.

The chain employs TRBV30 and TRBJ1-2; no clear D gene. V lost 2 bases and J 0 bases, leaving 7 bases between the germline ends. Germline CDR1 GTSNPN, CDR2 SVGIG (reference sequence). This CDR3 region has 13 residues. DNA of the CDR3: TGTGCCTGGAGTTCCCAGCCTAACTATGGCTACACCTTC. It yields the protein CAWSSQPNYGYTF. Variable domain in full (rest from reference TRBV30 and TRBJ1-2): SQTIHQWPATLVQPVGSPLSLECTVEGTSNPNLYWYRQAAGRGLQLLFYSVGIGQISSEVPQNLSASRPQDRQFILSSKKLLLSDSGFYLCAWSSQPNYGYTFGSGTRLTVV.

The V gene is TRBV6-1, the J gene TRBJ2-7, with 7 positions matching TRBD1. Germline loops: CDR1 MNHNS, CDR2 SASEGT. V gave up 6 bases and J gave up 3 bases; unmatched junction bases: 11. The CDR3 consists of 15 residues. For the CDR3, the DNA is TGTGCCAGCAGCAGACCCCGGGACAGCATCTACGAGCAGTACTTC. Residues: CASSRPRDSIYEQYF.

CDR3 region: CASSPLPSGGASSDTQYF. The CDR3 DNA reads as TGTGCCAGCAGCCCGCTCCCAAGCGGGGGGGCTTCATCAGATACGCAGTATTTT. The rearrangement links TRBV7-9 to TRBJ2-3; 10 nucleotides align to TRBD2. The CDR3 is 18 residues long. The junction had 15 bases not matched to a gene; V was cut back by 5 bases and J by 4 bases. Per germline, CDR1 SEHNR and CDR2 FQNEAQ (reference sequence).

This chain uses TRBV15 with TRBJ2-1, with D hard to call. Germline V CDR1 and CDR2: LNHNV, YYDKDF (reference sequence). The CDR3 is 14 residues long. Deletions cut 0 bases from V and 8 bases from J, with 11 bases between. CDR3 protein: CATSRDLFDDEQFF. As DNA, the CDR3 is TGTGCCACCAGCAGAGATCTCTTCGACGATGAGCAGTTCTTC.

V gene TRBV27 combines with J gene TRBJ2-7; 9 positions match TRBD1. The length of the CDR3 is 17 residues. CDR1 MNHEY and CDR2 SMNVEV come from the germline V gene (reference sequence). Trimming removed 0 bases from V and 0 bases from J; junction bases left unmatched: 6. The CDR3 spells CASSLSGQGFGSYEQYF. The CDR3 DNA reads TGTGCCAGCAGTTTATCGGGACAGGGTTTTGGCTCCTACGAGCAGTACTTC.

The J gene is TRBJ2-7, the V gene TRBV29-1; D uncertain. The V gene lost 0 bases and the J gene lost 3 bases, with 6 bases spanning the gap. CDR1 and CDR2 from the germline V gene are SQVTM and ANQGSEA. The CDR3 sequence is 12 residues long. This chain's CDR3 is CSVEDRSYEQYF. Here the CDR3 DNA reads TGCAGCGTTGAAGACCGGAGCTACGAGCAGTACTTC.

CDR3 bases: TGTGCGAGCCTAGGCGAGACCAACTATGGCTACACCTTC. Amino acids: CASLGETNYGYTF. The chain is built from TRBV7-9 and TRBJ1-2; D unresolved. This CDR3 is built from 13 residues. In germline, CDR1 is SEHNR, CDR2 FQNEAQ (reference sequence).

As for this clone: The junction does not match germline at one end; this may be a read error. The rearrangement joins TRBV19 to TRBJ1-1; D call uncertain. Germline lookup yields CDR1 LNHDA and CDR2 SQIVND (reference sequence). This CDR3 region has 14 residues. CDR3 region: CASSITPGNTEAFF. The CDR3 DNA reads TGTGCCAGCAGTATCACGCCAGGGAACACTGAAGCTTTCTTT. The variable domain in full, with the rest retrieved from reference TRBV19 and TRBJ1-1, is DGGITQSPKYLFRKEGQNVTLSCEQNLNHDAMYWYRQDPGQGLRLIYYSQIVNDFQKGDIAEGYSVSREKKESFPLTVTSAQKNPTAFYLCASSITPGNTEAFFGQGTRLTVV.

The chain is built from TRBV27 and TRBJ1-2, with a tentative D call TRBD1 (6 bases). The germline CDR1 and CDR2 sequences are MNHEY and SMNVEV (reference sequence). Trimming removed 6 bases at V and 8 bases at J, with 16 bases between. This CDR3 comprises 13 residues. This CDR3 is CASSGGGAGGYTF. Written as DNA, the CDR3 is TGTGCCAGCAGCGGCGGGGGGGCAGGGGGCTACACCTTC.

The chain is built from TRBV6-5 and TRBJ1-5, with 8 bases lining up with TRBD1. The CDR3 has 14 amino acids. Trimming cost V 6 bases and J 5 bases; bases outside gene matches: 6. CDR1 and CDR2 (germline): MNHEY, SVGAGI. The CDR3 protein is CASSQDRVDQPQHF. The CDR3, as DNA: TGTGCCAGCAGCCAGGACAGGGTAGATCAGCCCCAGCATTTT.

The V call is TRBV4-1, the J call TRBJ2-7; no definite D call. Germline V lookup: CDR1 MGHRA, CDR2 YSYEKL. This CDR3 contains 16 residues. Deletions cut 0 bases from V and 3 bases from J, with 15 bases between. The CDR3 nucleotides read TGCGCCAGCAGCCAAGAAGGTCAGCCAGAACTCTACGAGCAGTACTTC. This sequence encodes CASSQEGQPELYEQYF.

A single count supports this clone. The CDR3 protein is CASGRLRELVTQYF. The CDR3 DNA sequence: TGTGCCAGCGGACGGTTACGGGAGCTCGTCACGCAGTATTTT. This sequence joins TRBV6-5 and TRBJ2-3, with TRBD2 as a possible D gene (6 bases). Trimming cost V 8 bases and J 9 bases, with 21 bases left between them. This CDR3 has 14 amino acids. Germline V gene data show CDR1 as MNHEY and CDR2 as SVGAGI.

The chain links TRBV5-4 to TRBJ2-7; 9 bases fit TRBD1. Germline CDR1 is SGHNT and CDR2 is YYREEE (reference sequence). V lost 3 bases to trimming and J lost 1 base; unmatched junction nucleotides: 8. This CDR3 is 16 amino acids long. CDR3 sequence reads: CASSWLGTGRSYEQYF. The CDR3 region has the DNA TGTGCCAGCAGCTGGCTGGGGACAGGGCGTTCCTACGAGCAGTACTTC.

The chain employs TRBV9 and TRBJ1-1; 11 bases map to TRBD1. Trimming at V came to 3 bases and at J to 4 bases, leaving 5 bases not matched to a gene. CDR3 length: 15 amino acids. Germline CDR1 is SGDLS and CDR2 is YYNGEE. CDR3 sequence (DNA): TGTGCCAGCAGCGCCTCCGGGACAGGGGGCACTGAAGCTTTCTTT. Its translation: CASSASGTGGTEAFF.